Each of the 20 T cell receptor beta chains below was sequenced from the same sample in a study of regulatory T cells in long-lasting Graves disease (dated by TCRdb to 2020 to 2022). Receptor amplification or capture employed multiplex PCR. The sequencing machine was an Illumina HiSeq 4000. CDR3 regions were amplified by Arm-PCR with iRepertoire HTBI primers to construct TCR beta libraries. The public reads were reprocessed in TCRdb via fastp at Q25 and MiXCR, keeping in-frame beta chains. Rows with a matching CDR3 protein are joined into one entry that keeps the most common DNA and genes. Present in this sample are 410,000 or so distinct CDR3 sequences, 15% of which were seen just once. Jointly, the top ten make up 15% to 20% of the sample. Per the publication, the time point label means: newly diagnosed GD, antithyroid drugs for less than 3 months. For both TCR sequencing and RNA sequencing, RNA was extracted from PBMCs in TRIzol.

The same sample was also studied in work on T cells in Graves' hyperthyroidism and ophthalmopathy.

Sequences were derived from peripheral blood mononuclear cells (PBMCs), sampled at new diagnosis, from a patient treated with antithyroid drugs. Receptors were obtained from a woman aged 30 to 39 with Graves disease. Donor details come from another sample of the same person, matched by shared clones.

The J gene is TRBJ1-5, the V gene TRBV28; no firm D call. The CDR3 length is 16 residues. V dropped 2 bases and J dropped 0 bases, with 11 bases sitting between them. Germline lookup yields CDR1 MDHEN and CDR2 SYDVKM. CDR3 nucleotide sequence: TGTGCCAGCAGTTTAGTCCCCGGGCGTAGCAATCAGCCCCAGCATTTT. As protein: CASSLVPGRSNQPQHF.

This clonotype appeared many times. This chain joins TRBV7-9 and TRBJ2-2; D is perhaps TRBD1 or TRBD2 (5 bases each). The CDR3 spans 16 residues. Trimming stripped 5 bases from V and 0 bases from J, with 13 bases between. The germline CDR1 and CDR2 sequences are SEHNR and FQNEAQ (reference sequence). CDR3: CASSPSGGSNTGELFF. The DNA of the CDR3 is TGTGCCAGCAGCCCCAGTGGGGGTTCGAACACCGGGGAGCTGTTTTTT.

The chain carries TRBV10-2 and TRBJ2-5; perhaps TRBD2 as D (5 bases). V was trimmed by 5 bases and J by 2 bases, leaving 6 bases between them. The CDR3 contains 12 residues. Germline-derived CDR1 and CDR2 are WSHSY and SAAADI. The chain's CDR3 is CASSWTQETQYF. The CDR3 nucleotides read TGCGCCAGCAGTTGGACTCAAGAGACCCAGTACTTC.

This clonotype was picked up many times. The chain couples TRBV7-6 to TRBJ2-7; no firm D call. Trimming left V 1 base short and J 3 bases short, with 13 bases between. CDR1 and CDR2 from the germline V gene are SGHVS and FNYEAQ. The CDR3 runs to 15 residues. Written as DNA, the CDR3 is TGTGCCAGCAGCTTAGATGAAGGGTATCGCTACGAGCAGTACTTC. Translating gives CASSLDEGYRYEQYF. Based on the CDR3 plus reference TRBV7-6 and TRBJ2-7, the full variable domain is GAGVSQSPRYKVTKRGQDVALRCDPISGHVSLYWYRQALGQGPEFLTYFNYEAQQDKSGLPNDRFSAERPEGSISTLTIQRTEQRDSAMYRCASSLDEGYRYEQYFGPGTRLTVT.

This clonotype was seen at least ten times. The chain employs TRBV12-3 or TRBV12-4 and TRBJ2-5; possible D gene TRBD1, 6 bases. This CDR3 contains 19 residues. V lost 2 bases to trimming and J lost 4 bases, with 26 bases between them. The DNA for the CDR3 is TGTGCCAGCAGTTTAAAGCCCTTCTCAAGTGCCGAGGGGGTAGAGACCCAGTACTTC. Translating gives CASSLKPFSSAEGVETQYF.

This clonotype was recorded at least ten times. The V and J genes are TRBV7-8 and TRBJ2-3; D possibly corresponds to TRBD2 (5 bases). The length of the CDR3 is 13 residues. V was shortened by 7 bases and J by 2 bases, with 10 bases between the two germline ends. Germline values: CDR1 SGHVS, CDR2 FQNEAQ. The CDR3 loop is CASIREDTDTQYF. The CDR3 nucleotides are TGTGCCAGCATCCGGGAAGACACAGATACGCAGTATTTT.

This clonotype has only a few counts. The rearrangement uses TRBV20-1 and TRBJ2-7, with D maybe TRBD1 (6 bases). Germline assignment: CDR1 DFQATT and CDR2 SNEGSKA (reference sequence). V was cut by 5 bases and J by 3 bases, with 11 bases left in between. The CDR3 has 12 residues. In nucleotides, the CDR3 is TGCAGTGCTCGGACAGAGATCTACGAGCAGTACTTC. This codes for CSARTEIYEQYF.

This clonotype has ten or more counts. V gene TRBV6-2 or TRBV6-3 combines with J gene TRBJ2-1, with a weak D call TRBD2 (6 bases). The germline CDR1 and CDR2 sequences are MNHEY and SVGEGT. V dropped 5 bases and J dropped 0 bases, with 11 bases sitting between them. This CDR3 has 15 amino acids. The CDR3 sequence: CASSPGGSSYNEQFF. CDR3 DNA: TGTGCCAGCAGTCCTGGGGGGAGCTCCTACAATGAGCAGTTCTTC.

This clonotype was seen repeatedly, ten times or more. V and J are TRBV12-3 or TRBV12-4 and TRBJ1-1; no definite D call. V lost 5 bases, J lost 11 bases, and 12 bases lay in between. CDR3 size: 11 residues. CDR3 protein: CASSIQLRAFF. The CDR3, as DNA: TGTGCCAGCAGTATACAACTTCGGGCTTTCTTT.

The chain is built from TRBV20-1 and TRBJ2-7; the match to TRBD1 covers 8 bases. The germline CDR1 and CDR2 sequences are DFQATT and SNEGSKA (reference sequence). With V trimmed by 3 bases and J by 9 bases, 7 bases remained unmatched. CDR3 length: 12 residues. CDR3 bases: TGCAGTGCTAGGGAGGGACAGGAGGTGCAGTACTTC. It specifies CSAREGQEVQYF.

The chain has TRBV4-1 and TRBJ2-5, with 7 bases matching TRBD2. The CDR3 runs to 15 residues. The germline V gene has CDR1 MGHRA and CDR2 YSYEKL. The V segment lost 0 bases and the J segment 4 bases; nucleotides outside the gene matches: 5. This CDR3 is CASSQEGGRRETQYF. The CDR3 DNA follows: TGCGCCAGCAGCCAAGAAGGCGGGAGACGAGAGACCCAGTACTTC.

This chain joins TRBV4-1 and TRBJ2-5; 12 nucleotides align to TRBD2. V lost 3 bases and J lost 4; bases outside the gene matches: 6. Germline CDR1 is MGHRA and CDR2 is YSYEKL. The CDR3 is made up of 16 amino acids. CDR3 region: CASSHGGLAGTETQYF. The CDR3 DNA follows: TGCGCCAGCAGCCATGGAGGACTAGCGGGAACAGAGACCCAGTACTTC.

About this clonotype: A much more abundant neighbour one base away suggests this may be a read error. CDR3 region: CASSLGRGFEQYF. The CDR3, as DNA: TGTGCCAGCAGTTTGGGACGGGGATTCGAGCAGTACTTC. The V gene is TRBV27, the J gene TRBJ2-7; either TRBD1 or TRBD2 may supply D (5 bases each). Trimming cost V 3 bases and J 6 bases, with 12 bases left between them. The CDR3 consists of 13 residues. CDR1 is MNHEY, CDR2 SMNVEV, per germline (reference sequence).

V usage is TRBV6-5 and J usage is TRBJ2-7; TRBD2 aligns across 7 bases. Germline V gene lookup returns CDR1 MNHEY and CDR2 SVGAGI. V was pared by 0 bases and J by 0 bases, with 17 bases of the junction left unmatched. This CDR3 contains 20 residues. CDR3 nucleotide sequence: TGTGCCAGCAGTTACTCGTTTCCATTGGCGGCGGGAGTGGGCTCCTACGAGCAGTACTTC. Translation: CASSYSFPLAAGVGSYEQYF.

This clonotype was detected a few times. The chain employs TRBV7-9 and TRBJ2-2; possible D gene TRBD1, 5 bases. Germline V lookup: CDR1 SEHNR, CDR2 FQNEAQ (reference sequence). The CDR3 totals 14 residues. V lost 4 bases and J lost 0, with 6 bases in between. CDR3 nucleotide sequence: TGTGCCAGCAGCTGGGGCCCGAACACCGGGGAGCTGTTTTTT. Translated, it gives CASSWGPNTGELFF.

This clonotype was seen a handful of times. The V call is TRBV10-1, the J call TRBJ2-7, with a weak D call TRBD2 (5 bases). Trimming removed 3 bases at V and 3 bases at J, with 12 bases between. This CDR3 region has 14 residues. Germline-derived CDR1 and CDR2 are WNHNN and SYGVQD (reference sequence). The CDR3 region is CASSDSRGFYEQYF. The CDR3 nucleotides read TGCGCCAGCAGTGATAGCCGAGGGTTCTACGAGCAGTACTTC.

Points on this clonotype: The junction differs from germline at one of its ends, possibly a read error. The rearrangement uses TRBV18 and TRBJ2-7; tentatively, D is TRBD2 (6 bases). The CDR3 totals 12 residues. Germline V lookup: CDR1 KGHSH, CDR2 LQKENI. The CDR3 bases are TGTGCCGGCTCCTCGGGGGCCTACGAGCAGTACTTC. Its translation: CAGSSGAYEQYF.

The V and J genes are TRBV6-1 and TRBJ2-5, with D unclear. This CDR3 spans 13 amino acids. CDR1 is MNHNS, CDR2 SASEGT, per germline. Deletions cut 6 bases from V and 10 bases from J, with 18 bases between. Here the CDR3 reads CASSYPQVGDQYF. In DNA form, the CDR3 reads TGTGCCAGCAGCTATCCTCAGGTTGGGGACCAGTACTTC.

This clonotype has ten or more counts. The rearrangement uses TRBV28 and TRBJ1-1; D not certain. Germline V gene lookup returns CDR1 MDHEN and CDR2 SYDVKM. Trimming pared 2 bases from V and 3 bases from J, leaving 10 bases between. The CDR3 consists of 14 residues. The CDR3 loop reads CASSLGPGYTEAFF. The DNA for the CDR3 is TGTGCCAGCAGTTTAGGTCCGGGCTACACTGAAGCTTTCTTT.

This clonotype has only a few counts. The V gene is TRBV20-1, the J gene TRBJ2-7; 7 positions agree with TRBD1. J was trimmed by 3 bases and V by 6 bases; bases with no gene match: 11. CDR3 length: 14 residues. Germline CDR1 reads DFQATT; CDR2 reads SNEGSKA (reference sequence). Written as DNA, the CDR3 is TGCAGTGCCCATTCCGGGACAGAGTACTACGAGCAGTACTTC. It codes for CSAHSGTEYYEQYF.